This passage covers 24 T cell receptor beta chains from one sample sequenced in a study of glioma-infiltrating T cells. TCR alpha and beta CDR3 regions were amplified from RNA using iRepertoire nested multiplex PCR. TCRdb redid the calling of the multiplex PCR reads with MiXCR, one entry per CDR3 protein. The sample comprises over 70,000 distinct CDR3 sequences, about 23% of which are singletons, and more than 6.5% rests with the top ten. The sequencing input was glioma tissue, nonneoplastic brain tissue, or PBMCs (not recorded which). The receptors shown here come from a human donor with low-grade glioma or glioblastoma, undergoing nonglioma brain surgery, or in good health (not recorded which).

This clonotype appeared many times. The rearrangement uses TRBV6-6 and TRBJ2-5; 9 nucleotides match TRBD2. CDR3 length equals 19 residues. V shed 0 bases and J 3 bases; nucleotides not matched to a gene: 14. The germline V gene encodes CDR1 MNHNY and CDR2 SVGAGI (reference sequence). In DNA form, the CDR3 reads TGTGCCAGCAGTTACTCCCGTAGTAAGGGAAGACTAGCGGAAGAGACCCAGTACTTC. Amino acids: CASSYSRSKGRLAEETQYF.

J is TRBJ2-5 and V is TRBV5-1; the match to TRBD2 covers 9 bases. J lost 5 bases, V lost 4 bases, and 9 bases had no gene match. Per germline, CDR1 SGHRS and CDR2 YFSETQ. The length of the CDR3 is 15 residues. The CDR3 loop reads CASSGPSSGAETQYF. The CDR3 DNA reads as TGCGCCAGCAGCGGACCCTCTAGCGGGGCGGAGACCCAGTACTTC.

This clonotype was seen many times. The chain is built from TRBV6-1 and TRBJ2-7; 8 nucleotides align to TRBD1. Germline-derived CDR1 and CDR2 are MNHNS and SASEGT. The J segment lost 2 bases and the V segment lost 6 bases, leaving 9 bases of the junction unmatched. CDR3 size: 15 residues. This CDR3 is CASSSAGTGAYEQYF. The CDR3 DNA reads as TGTGCCAGCAGCTCAGCCGGGACAGGAGCCTACGAGCAGTACTTC.

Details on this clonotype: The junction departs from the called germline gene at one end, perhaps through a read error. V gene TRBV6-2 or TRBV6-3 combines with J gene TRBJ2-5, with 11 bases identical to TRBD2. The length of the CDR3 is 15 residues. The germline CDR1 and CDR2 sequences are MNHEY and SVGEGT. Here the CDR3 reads CASSYLAGGRETQNF. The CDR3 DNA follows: TGTGCCAGCAGTTACCTAGCGGGAGGCCGGGAGACCCAGAACTTC.

The CDR3 here is CSATGTSASQETQYF. The CDR3 nucleotides are TGCAGTGCGACCGGGACTAGCGCCTCCCAAGAGACCCAGTACTTC. The chain combines TRBV20-1 with TRBJ2-5; 10 bases match TRBD2. Trimming at V came to 6 bases and at J to 1 base, leaving 8 bases not matched to a gene. The CDR3 loop spans 15 amino acids. The germline gives CDR1 DFQATT, CDR2 SNEGSKA (reference sequence).

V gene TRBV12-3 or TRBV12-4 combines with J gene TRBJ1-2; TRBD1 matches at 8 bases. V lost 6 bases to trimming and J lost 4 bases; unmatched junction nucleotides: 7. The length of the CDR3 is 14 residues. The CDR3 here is CASSPDRVFYGYTF. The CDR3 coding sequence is TGTGCCAGCAGCCCGGACAGGGTCTTCTATGGCTACACCTTC.

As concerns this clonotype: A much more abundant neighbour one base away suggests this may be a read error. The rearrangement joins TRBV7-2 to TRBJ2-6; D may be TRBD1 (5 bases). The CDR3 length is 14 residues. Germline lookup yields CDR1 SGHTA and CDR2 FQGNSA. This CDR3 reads CASSIVTGANVPTF. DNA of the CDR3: TGTGCCAGCAGCATAGTCACTGGGGCCAACGTCCCGACTTTC.

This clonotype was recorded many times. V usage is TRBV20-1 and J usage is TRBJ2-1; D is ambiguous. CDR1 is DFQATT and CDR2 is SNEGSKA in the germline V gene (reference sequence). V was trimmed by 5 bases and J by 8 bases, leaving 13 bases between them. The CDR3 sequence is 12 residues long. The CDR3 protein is CSAPLPAHEQFF. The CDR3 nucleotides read TGCAGTGCTCCGTTACCTGCCCATGAGCAGTTCTTC.

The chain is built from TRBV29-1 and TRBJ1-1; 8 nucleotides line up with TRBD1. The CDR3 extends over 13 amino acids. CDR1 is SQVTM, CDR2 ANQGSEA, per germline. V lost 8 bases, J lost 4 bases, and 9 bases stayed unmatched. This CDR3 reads CSIATGGSTEAFF. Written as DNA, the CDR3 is TGCAGCATTGCAACAGGGGGGAGCACTGAAGCTTTCTTT.

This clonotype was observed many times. CDR3 protein: CASSEVGQDNSPLHF. CDR3 DNA sequence: TGTGCCAGCAGTGAAGTTGGACAAGATAATTCACCCCTCCACTTT. The chain joins TRBV6-1 to TRBJ1-6; D is perhaps TRBD1 (5 bases). Between the trimmed V and J ends, which lost 1 base and 5 bases, there was a span of 9 bases. In germline, CDR1 is MNHNS, CDR2 SASEGT. The CDR3 has 15 residues.

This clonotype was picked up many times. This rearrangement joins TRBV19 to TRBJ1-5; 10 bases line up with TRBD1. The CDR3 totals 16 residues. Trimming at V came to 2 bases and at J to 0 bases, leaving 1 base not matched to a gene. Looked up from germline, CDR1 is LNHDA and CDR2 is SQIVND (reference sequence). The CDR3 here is CASSIWTGGSNQPQHF. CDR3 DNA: TGTGCCAGTAGTATATGGACAGGGGGTAGCAATCAGCCCCAGCATTTT.

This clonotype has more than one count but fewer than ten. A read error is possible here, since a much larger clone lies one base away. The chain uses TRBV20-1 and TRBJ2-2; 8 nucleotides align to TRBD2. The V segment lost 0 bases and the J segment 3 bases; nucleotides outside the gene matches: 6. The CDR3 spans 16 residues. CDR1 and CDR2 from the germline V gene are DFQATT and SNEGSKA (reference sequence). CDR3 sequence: CSARDPAGGDTGELFF. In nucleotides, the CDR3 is TGCAGTGCTAGAGATCCGGCGGGAGGAGACACCGGGGAGCTGTTTTTT.

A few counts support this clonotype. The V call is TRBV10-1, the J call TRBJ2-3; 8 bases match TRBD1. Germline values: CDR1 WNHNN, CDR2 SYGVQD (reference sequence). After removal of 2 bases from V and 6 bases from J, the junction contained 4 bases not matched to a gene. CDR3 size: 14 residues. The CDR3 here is CASSEAGGLDTQYF. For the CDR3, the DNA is TGCGCCAGCAGTGAGGCAGGGGGCTTGGATACGCAGTATTTT.

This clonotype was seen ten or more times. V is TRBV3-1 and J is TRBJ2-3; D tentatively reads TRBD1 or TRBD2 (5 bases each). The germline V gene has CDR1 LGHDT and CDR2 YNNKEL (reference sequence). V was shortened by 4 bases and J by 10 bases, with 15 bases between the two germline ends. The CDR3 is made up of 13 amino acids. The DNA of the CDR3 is TGTGCCAGCAGCCTGGGACGCCCGAATTCGCAGTATTTT. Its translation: CASSLGRPNSQYF.

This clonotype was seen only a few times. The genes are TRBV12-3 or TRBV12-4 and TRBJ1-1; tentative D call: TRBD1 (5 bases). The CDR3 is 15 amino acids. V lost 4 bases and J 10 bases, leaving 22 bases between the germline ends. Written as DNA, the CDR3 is TGTGCCAGCAGTTCACCACAGGCGCTCCCGGGGAGAGCTTTCTTT. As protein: CASSSPQALPGRAFF.

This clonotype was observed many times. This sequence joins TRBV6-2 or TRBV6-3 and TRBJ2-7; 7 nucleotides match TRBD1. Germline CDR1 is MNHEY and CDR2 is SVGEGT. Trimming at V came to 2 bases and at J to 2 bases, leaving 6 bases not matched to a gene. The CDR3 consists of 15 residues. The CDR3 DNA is TGTGCCAGCAGTTACCGTGGGGGACAGACCTACGAGCAGTACTTC. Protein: CASSYRGGQTYEQYF.

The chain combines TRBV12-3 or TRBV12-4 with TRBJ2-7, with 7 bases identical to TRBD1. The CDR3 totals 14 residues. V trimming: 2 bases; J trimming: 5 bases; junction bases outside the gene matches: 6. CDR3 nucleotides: TGTGCCAGCAGTTTATCCAGGGGGTTCAACGAGCAGTACTTC. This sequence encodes CASSLSRGFNEQYF.

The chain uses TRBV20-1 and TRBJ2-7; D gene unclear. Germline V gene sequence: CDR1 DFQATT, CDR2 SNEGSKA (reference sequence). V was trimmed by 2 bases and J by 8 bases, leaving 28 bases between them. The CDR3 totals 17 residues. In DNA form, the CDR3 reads TGCAGTGCTAGATTAGAGGCCTTTAACAGCCTAAAGGTGAAGCAGTACTTC. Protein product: CSARLEAFNSLKVKQYF.

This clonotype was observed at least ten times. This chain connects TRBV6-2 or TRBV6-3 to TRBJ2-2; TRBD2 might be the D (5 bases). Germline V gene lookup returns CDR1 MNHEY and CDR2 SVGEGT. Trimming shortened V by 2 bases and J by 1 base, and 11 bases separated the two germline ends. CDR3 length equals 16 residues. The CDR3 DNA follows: TGTGCCAGCAGTTACGATGAACGGGGGAACACCGGGGAGCTGTTTTTT. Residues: CASSYDERGNTGELFF.

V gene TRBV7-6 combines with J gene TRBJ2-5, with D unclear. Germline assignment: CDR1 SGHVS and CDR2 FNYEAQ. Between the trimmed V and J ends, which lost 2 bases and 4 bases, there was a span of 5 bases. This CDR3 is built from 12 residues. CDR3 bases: TGTGCCAGCAGCTTAAAGCCAGAGACCCAGTACTTC. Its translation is CASSLKPETQYF. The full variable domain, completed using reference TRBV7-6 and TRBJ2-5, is GAGVSQSPRYKVTKRGQDVALRCDPISGHVSLYWYRQALGQGPEFLTYFNYEAQQDKSGLPNDRFSAERPEGSISTLTIQRTEQRDSAMYRCASSLKPETQYFGPGTRLLVL.

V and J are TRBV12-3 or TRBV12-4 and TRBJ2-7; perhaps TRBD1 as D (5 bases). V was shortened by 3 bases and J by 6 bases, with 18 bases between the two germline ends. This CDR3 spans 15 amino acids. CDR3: CASSFRQGPAIEQYF. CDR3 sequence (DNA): TGTGCCAGCAGTTTTCGGCAGGGCCCTGCGATCGAGCAGTACTTC.

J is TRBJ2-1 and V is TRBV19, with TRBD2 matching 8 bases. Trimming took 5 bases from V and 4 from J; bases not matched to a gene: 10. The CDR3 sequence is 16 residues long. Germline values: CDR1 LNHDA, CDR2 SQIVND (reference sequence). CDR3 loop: CASSLLGRANYNEQFF. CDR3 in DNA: TGTGCCAGTAGTCTGCTCGGGAGGGCTAATTACAATGAGCAGTTCTTC.

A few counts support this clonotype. The CDR3 here is CASSQGGGTNYGYTF. Written as DNA, the CDR3 is TGTGCCAGCAGCCAAGGCGGGGGAACTAACTATGGCTACACCTTC. The gene calls are TRBV3-1 and TRBJ1-2; D possibly corresponds to TRBD1 (5 bases). Trimming removed 1 base at V and 0 bases at J, with 9 bases between. Looked up from germline, CDR1 is LGHDT and CDR2 is YNNKEL (reference sequence). The CDR3 is made up of 15 amino acids. The variable domain in full, completed from reference TRBV3-1 and TRBJ1-2, reads DTAVSQTPKYLVTQMGNDKSIKCEQNLGHDTMYWYKQDSKKFLKIMFSYNNKELIINETVPNRFSPKSPDKAHLNLHINSLELGDSAVYFCASSQGGGTNYGYTFGSGTRLTVV.

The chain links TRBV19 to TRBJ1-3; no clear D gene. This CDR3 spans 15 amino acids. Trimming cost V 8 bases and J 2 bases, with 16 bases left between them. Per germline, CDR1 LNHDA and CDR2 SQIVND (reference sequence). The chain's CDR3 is CASVDGSGPGNTIYF. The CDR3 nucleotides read TGTGCCAGTGTGGACGGGAGCGGCCCTGGAAACACCATATATTTT.